A single sample is the source of the 10 T cell receptor beta chains below, sequenced in a study of T-cell memory formation after mild COVID-19. A single record per CDR3 protein comes from TCRdb applying MiXCR to the 5' RACE reads. This table holds roughly 620,000 distinct CDR3 sequences, under 20% found once. The specimen sequenced was PBMCs or a T cell subset sorted from them (not recorded which). The receptors shown here come from an adult woman who had mild COVID-19 (a few samples of this study predate the infection). Cell type and time point are not known.

This chain connects TRBV12-3 or TRBV12-4 to TRBJ2-3; 10 nucleotides agree with TRBD2. With 6 bases clipped from V and 5 bases from J, the junction kept 8 bases outside the gene matches. The CDR3 spans 15 residues. Here the CDR3 reads CASSQWTSGGDTQYF. Here the CDR3 DNA reads TGTGCCAGCAGCCAATGGACTAGCGGCGGAGATACGCAGTATTTT.

This clonotype came up a few times. J is TRBJ2-2 and V is TRBV20-1; possibly TRBD1 for D (5 bases). The germline gives CDR1 DFQATT, CDR2 SNEGSKA (reference sequence). Trimming pared 0 bases from V and 1 base from J, leaving 12 bases between. This CDR3 is 16 amino acids long. For the CDR3, the DNA is TGCAGTGCTAGAGATGGATCGACAGTGAACACCGGGGAGCTGTTTTTT. This translates into CSARDGSTVNTGELFF.

The sample holds many counts of this clonotype. The chain employs TRBV12-3 or TRBV12-4 and TRBJ1-1; D uncertain. Trimming removed 0 bases from V and 4 bases from J, with 12 bases in between. The CDR3 is 15 amino acids. The CDR3 reads CASSLASGVGTEAFF. The CDR3 nucleotides read TGTGCCAGCAGTTTAGCGAGTGGAGTTGGCACTGAAGCTTTCTTT.

The chain uses TRBV24-1 and TRBJ2-1; D remains unclear. CDR1 and CDR2 (germline): KGHDR, SFDVKD. Trimming pared 2 bases from V and 5 bases from J, leaving 12 bases between. There are 15 residues in the CDR3. This CDR3 reads CATSDSQVRDNEQFF. The CDR3 DNA reads TGTGCCACCAGTGATTCCCAAGTGAGAGACAATGAGCAGTTCTTC.

This clonotype has just a few counts. This chain uses TRBV5-8 with TRBJ2-5; D not certain. Trimming stripped 5 bases from V and 3 bases from J, with 17 bases between. CDR3 length: 15 amino acids. CDR1 is SGHTS, CDR2 YDEGEE, per germline. The DNA of the CDR3 is TGTGCCAGCAGACTCCCCCAACCCGAGGAAGAGACCCAGTACTTC. Protein product: CASRLPQPEEETQYF.

This clonotype was seen only a few times. Its ends do not fully match the called genes, so a read error is possible. The rearrangement uses TRBV5-4 and TRBJ1-1; the D is unclear. The CDR3 runs to 13 residues. CDR1 and CDR2 from the germline V gene are SGHNT and YYREEE (reference sequence). For the CDR3, the DNA is TGTGCCAGCAGCCCCGTGGGGAACGCTGAAGCTTTCTTT. Amino acid sequence: CASSPVGNAEAFF.

This clonotype showed up just a few times. This sequence joins TRBV7-8 and TRBJ2-2, with 11 bases fitting TRBD2. Trimming removed 0 bases from V and 6 bases from J; junction bases left unmatched: 6. From germline, CDR1 is SGHVS and CDR2 FQNEAQ. CDR3 length equals 17 residues. CDR3 nucleotides: TGTGCCAGCAGCTTAGCTCCTAGCGGGGGGATTCCCGGGGAGCTGTTTTTT. The encoded protein is CASSLAPSGGIPGELFF. Full variable domain (remainder filled in from reference TRBV7-8 and TRBJ2-2): GAGVSQSPRYKVAKRGQDVALRCDPISGHVSLFWYQQALGQGPEFLTYFQNEAQLDKSGLPSDRFFAERPEGSVSTLKIQRTQQEDSAVYLCASSLAPSGGIPGELFFGEGSRLTVL.

This clonotype was counted ten times or more. The chain couples TRBV20-1 to TRBJ2-1, with D possibly TRBD2 on 5 matching bases. Germline V gene sequence: CDR1 DFQATT, CDR2 SNEGSKA (reference sequence). This CDR3 is 14 amino acids long. V gave up 6 bases and J gave up 3 bases, with 15 bases separating them. The CDR3, as DNA: TGCAGTGCCGATGACTATCGCGGCTACAATGAGCAGTTCTTC. It is translated as CSADDYRGYNEQFF.

A few counts support this clonotype. The V call is TRBV15, the J call TRBJ1-1; TRBD1 aligns across 7 bases. The germline gives CDR1 LNHNV, CDR2 YYDKDF (reference sequence). The CDR3 runs 13 residues. The ends lost 5 bases at V and 0 bases at J; junction bases unmatched: 0. CDR3 loop: CATSGQVNTEAFF. In DNA, the CDR3 is TGTGCCACCAGCGGACAGGTGAACACTGAAGCTTTCTTT.

The V call is TRBV10-3, the J call TRBJ2-5; 7 nucleotides line up with TRBD2. The J segment lost 5 bases and the V segment lost 7 bases, leaving 7 bases of the junction unmatched. The CDR3 sequence is 13 residues long. The germline CDR1 and CDR2 sequences are ENHRY and SYGVKD. CDR3 region: CAINGGGRETQYF. The DNA of the CDR3 is TGTGCCATCAATGGCGGGGGAAGGGAGACCCAGTACTTC.